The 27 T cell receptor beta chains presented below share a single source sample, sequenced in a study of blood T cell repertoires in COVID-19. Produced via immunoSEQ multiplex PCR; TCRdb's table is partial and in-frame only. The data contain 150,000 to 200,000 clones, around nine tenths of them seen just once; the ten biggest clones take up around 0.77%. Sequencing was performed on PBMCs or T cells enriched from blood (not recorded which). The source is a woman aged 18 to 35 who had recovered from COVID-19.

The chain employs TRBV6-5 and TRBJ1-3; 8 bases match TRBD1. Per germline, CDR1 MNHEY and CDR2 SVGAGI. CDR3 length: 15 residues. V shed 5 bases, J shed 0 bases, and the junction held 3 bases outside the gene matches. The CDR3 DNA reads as TGTGCCAGCAGTCGACAGGGGCCCTCTGGAAACACCATATATTTT. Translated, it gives CASSRQGPSGNTIYF.

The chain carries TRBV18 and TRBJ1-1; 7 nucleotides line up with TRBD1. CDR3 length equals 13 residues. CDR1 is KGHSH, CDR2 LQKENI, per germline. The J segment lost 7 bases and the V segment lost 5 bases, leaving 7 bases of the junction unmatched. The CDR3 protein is CASSRQGRGEAFF. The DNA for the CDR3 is TGTGCCAGCTCAAGACAGGGTCGGGGTGAAGCTTTCTTT.

The CDR3 DNA reads TGCGCCAGCAGCCAAGGGGCCTTGGGGGCGGGAGCCCCAGATACGCAGTATTTT. Translating it yields CASSQGALGAGAPDTQYF. The genes are TRBV4-1 and TRBJ2-3; D perhaps matches TRBD2 (7 bases). Per germline, CDR1 MGHRA and CDR2 YSYEKL. The CDR3 runs to 18 residues. V shed 1 base and J shed 4 bases, with 21 bases lying between them.

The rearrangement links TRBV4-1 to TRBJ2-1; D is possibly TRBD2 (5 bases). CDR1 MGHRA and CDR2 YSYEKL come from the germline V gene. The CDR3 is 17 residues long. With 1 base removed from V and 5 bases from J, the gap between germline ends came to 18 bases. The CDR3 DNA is TGCGCCAGCAGCCAAGGCTCGTGGCTAGCCCCCCACAATGAGCAGTTCTTC. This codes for CASSQGSWLAPHNEQFF.

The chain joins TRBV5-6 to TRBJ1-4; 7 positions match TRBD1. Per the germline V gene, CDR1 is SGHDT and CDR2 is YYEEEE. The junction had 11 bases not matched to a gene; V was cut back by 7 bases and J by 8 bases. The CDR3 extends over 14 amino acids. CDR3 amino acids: CASRPRDRGEKLFF. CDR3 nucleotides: TGTGCCAGCCGACCCAGGGACAGAGGGGAAAAACTGTTTTTT.

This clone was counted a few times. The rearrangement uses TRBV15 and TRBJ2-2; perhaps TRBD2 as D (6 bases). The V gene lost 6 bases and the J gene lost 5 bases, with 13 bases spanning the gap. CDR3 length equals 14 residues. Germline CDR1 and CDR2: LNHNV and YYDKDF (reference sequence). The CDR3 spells CATRDSGVTGELFF. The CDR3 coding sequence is TGTGCCACCAGGGATAGCGGTGTGACCGGGGAGCTGTTTTTT.

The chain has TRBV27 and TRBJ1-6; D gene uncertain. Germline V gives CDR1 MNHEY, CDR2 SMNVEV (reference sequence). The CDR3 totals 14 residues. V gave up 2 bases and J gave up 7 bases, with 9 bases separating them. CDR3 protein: CASSLGGQNSPLHF. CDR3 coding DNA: TGTGCCAGCAGTTTAGGTGGCCAAAATTCACCCCTCCACTTT.

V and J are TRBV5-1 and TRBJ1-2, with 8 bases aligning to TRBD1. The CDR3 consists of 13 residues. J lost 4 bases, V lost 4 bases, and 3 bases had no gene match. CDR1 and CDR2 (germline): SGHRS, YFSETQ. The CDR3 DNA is TGCGCCAGCAGCGTAGGACAGGGCTATGGCTACACCTTC. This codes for CASSVGQGYGYTF.

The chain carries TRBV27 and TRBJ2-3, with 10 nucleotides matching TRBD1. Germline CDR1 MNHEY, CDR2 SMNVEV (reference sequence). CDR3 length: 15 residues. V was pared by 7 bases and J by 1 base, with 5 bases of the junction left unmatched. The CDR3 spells CASTSGTGGTDTQYF. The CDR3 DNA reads TGTGCCAGCACTTCCGGGACAGGGGGCACAGATACGCAGTATTTT.

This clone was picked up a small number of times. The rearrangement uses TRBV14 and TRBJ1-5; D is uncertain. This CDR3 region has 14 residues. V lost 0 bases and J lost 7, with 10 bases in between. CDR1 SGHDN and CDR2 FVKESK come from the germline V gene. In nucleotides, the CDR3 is TGTGCCAGCAGCCAAGAGATAGGCGGGCAGCCCCAGCATTTT. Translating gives CASSQEIGGQPQHF.

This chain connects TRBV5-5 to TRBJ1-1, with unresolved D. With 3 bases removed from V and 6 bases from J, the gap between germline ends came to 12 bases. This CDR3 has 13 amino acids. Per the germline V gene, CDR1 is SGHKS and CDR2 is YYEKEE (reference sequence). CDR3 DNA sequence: TGTGCCAGCAGCTACACCGATGCCCCTGAAGCTTTCTTT. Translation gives CASSYTDAPEAFF.

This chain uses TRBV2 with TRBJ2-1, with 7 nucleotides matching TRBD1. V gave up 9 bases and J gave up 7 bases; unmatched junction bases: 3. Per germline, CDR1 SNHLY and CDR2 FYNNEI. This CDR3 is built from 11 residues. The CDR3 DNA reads TGTGCCAGTACAGGGGATAATGAGCAGTTCTTC. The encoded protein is CASTGDNEQFF.

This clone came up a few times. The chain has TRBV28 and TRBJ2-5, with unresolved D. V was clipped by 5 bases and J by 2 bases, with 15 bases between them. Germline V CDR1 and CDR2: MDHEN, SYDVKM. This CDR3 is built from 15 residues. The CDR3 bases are TGTGCCAGCAGTCCCCCCCCCAGTCGTCAAGAGACCCAGTACTTC. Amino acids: CASSPPPSRQETQYF.

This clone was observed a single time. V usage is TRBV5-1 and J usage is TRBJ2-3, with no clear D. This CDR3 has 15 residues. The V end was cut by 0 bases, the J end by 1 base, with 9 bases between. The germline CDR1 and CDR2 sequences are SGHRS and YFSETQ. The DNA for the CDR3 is TGCGCCAGCAGCTTGGGAGGATCCCGCACAGATACGCAGTATTTT. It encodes CASSLGGSRTDTQYF. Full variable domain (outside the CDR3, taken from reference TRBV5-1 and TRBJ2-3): KAGVTQTPRYLIKTRGQQVTLSCSPISGHRSVSWYQQTPGQGLQFLFEYFSETQRNKGNFPGRFSGRQFSNSRSEMNVSTLELGDSALYLCASSLGGSRTDTQYFGPGTRLTVL.

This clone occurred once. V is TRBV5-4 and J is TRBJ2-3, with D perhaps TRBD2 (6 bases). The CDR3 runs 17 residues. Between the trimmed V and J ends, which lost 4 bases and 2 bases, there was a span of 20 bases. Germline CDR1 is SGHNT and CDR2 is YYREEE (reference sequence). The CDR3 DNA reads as TGTGCCAGCAGCCCGCCACCGGGACTCCATCTCACAGATACGCAGTATTTT. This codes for CASSPPPGLHLTDTQYF.

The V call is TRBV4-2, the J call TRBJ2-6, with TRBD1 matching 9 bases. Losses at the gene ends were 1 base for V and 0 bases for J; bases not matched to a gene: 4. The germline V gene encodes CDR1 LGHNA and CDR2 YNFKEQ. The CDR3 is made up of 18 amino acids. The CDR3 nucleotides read TGTGCCAGCAGCCAAGGGACAGGGGCCTTCTCTGGGGCCAACGTCCTGACTTTC. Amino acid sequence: CASSQGTGAFSGANVLTF.

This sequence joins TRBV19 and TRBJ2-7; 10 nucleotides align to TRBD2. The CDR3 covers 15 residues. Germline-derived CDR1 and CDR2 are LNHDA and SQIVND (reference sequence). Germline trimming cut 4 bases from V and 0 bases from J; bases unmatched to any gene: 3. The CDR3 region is CASSRTSGSSYEQYF. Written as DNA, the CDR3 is TGTGCCAGTAGTAGGACTAGCGGTAGCTCCTACGAGCAGTACTTC.

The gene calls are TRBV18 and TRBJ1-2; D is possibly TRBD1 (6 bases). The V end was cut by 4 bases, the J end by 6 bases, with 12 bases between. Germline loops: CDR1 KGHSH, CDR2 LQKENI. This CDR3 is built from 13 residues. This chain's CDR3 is CASSQQGTNGYTF. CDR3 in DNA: TGTGCCAGCTCACAACAGGGAACTAATGGCTACACCTTC.

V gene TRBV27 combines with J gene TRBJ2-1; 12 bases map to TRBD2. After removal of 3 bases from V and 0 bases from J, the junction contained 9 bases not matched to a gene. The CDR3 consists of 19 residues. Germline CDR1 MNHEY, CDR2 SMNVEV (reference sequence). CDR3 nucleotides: TGTGCCAGCAGTTTTCTCCGGACTAGCGGGGTTAGCTCCTACAATGAGCAGTTCTTC. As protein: CASSFLRTSGVSSYNEQFF.

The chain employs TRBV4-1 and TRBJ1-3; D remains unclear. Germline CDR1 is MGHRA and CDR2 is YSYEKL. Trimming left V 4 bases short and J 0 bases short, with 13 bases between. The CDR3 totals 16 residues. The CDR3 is CASSPSKLSSGNTIYF. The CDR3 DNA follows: TGCGCCAGCAGCCCGTCTAAGTTGAGCTCTGGAAACACCATATATTTT.

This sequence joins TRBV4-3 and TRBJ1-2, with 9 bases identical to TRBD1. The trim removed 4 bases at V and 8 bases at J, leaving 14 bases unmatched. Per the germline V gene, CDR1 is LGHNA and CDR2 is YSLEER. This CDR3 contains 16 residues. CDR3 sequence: CASSLIPQGAPEGYTF. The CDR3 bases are TGCGCCAGCAGCCTAATACCACAGGGGGCGCCGGAAGGCTACACCTTC.

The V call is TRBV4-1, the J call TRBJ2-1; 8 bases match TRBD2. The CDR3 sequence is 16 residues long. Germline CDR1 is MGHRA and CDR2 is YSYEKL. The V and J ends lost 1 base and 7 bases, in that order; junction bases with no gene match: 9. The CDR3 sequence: CASSQGLAGRSNEQFF. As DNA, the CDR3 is TGCGCCAGCAGCCAAGGCTTAGCGGGAAGATCTAATGAGCAGTTCTTC.

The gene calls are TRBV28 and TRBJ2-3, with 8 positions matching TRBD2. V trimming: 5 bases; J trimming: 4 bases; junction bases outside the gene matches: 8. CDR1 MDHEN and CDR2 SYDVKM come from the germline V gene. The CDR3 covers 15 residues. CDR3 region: CASSPEREWADTQYF. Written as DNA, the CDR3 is TGTGCCAGCAGTCCAGAGCGGGAGTGGGCAGATACGCAGTATTTT.

This chain's CDR3 is CASSLRGRGELFF. The DNA of the CDR3 is TGCGCCAGCAGCCTCAGGGGGCGAGGGGAGCTGTTTTTT. This chain links TRBV4-3 with TRBJ2-2; 8 positions match TRBD1. The CDR3 is 13 residues long. Germline loops: CDR1 LGHNA, CDR2 YSLEER. V lost 4 bases to trimming and J lost 8 bases; unmatched junction nucleotides: 3.

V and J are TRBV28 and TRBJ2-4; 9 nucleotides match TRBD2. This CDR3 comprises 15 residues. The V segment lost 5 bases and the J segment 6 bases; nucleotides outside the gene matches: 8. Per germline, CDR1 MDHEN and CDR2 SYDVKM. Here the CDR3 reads CASSLPSGDLNIQYF. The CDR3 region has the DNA TGTGCCAGCAGTCTCCCTAGCGGGGATCTAAACATTCAGTACTTC. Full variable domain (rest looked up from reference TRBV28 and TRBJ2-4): DVKVTQSSRYLVKRTGEKVFLECVQDMDHENMFWYRQDPGLGLRLIYFSYDVKMKEKGDIPEGYSVSREKKERFSLILESASTNQTSMYLCASSLPSGDLNIQYFGAGTRLSVL.

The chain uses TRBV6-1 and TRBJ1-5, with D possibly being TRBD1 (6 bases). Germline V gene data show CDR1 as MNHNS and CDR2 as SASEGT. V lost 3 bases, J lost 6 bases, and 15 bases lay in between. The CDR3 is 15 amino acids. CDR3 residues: CASSEGQGSSQPQHF. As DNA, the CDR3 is TGTGCCAGCAGTGAGGGGCAGGGGAGTAGTCAGCCCCAGCATTTT.

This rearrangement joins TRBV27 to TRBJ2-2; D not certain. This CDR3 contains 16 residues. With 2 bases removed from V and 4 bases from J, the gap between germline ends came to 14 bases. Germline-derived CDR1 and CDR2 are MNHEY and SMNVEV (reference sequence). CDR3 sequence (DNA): TGTGCCAGCAGTTTAGGAGACCCGCGTAGCACCGGGGAGCTGTTTTTT. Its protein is CASSLGDPRSTGELFF.